Listed below are T cell receptor beta chains from one sample, sequenced in a study of cytomegalovirus exposure and HLA in healthy donors. Sequencing was performed with immunoSEQ multiplex PCR; in TCRdb, only in-frame clones are kept and a portion is missing. The sample shows over 150,000 clones, approximately 96% of them seen only once. Sequencing was performed on PBMCs. These receptor sequences come from a woman aged 18-29 years in good health and CMV-seronegative. Each CDR3 is given with its conserved first and last residue. D genes are given only for firm matches. Clone size is not always given. Where it is, it says once, few, many or a class for expanded clones.

TRBJ2-7 TRBD2 . TRBV12-5 CASGLAGGTYEQYF TGTGCTAGTGGTTTAGCGGGGGGGACCTACGAGCAGTACTTC
TRBJ1-5 . . TRBV6-5 CASSSGANQPQHF TGTGCCAGCAGTTCAGGGGCCAATCAGCCCCAGCATTTT
TRBJ2-4 TRBD1 . TRBV2 CASQTTGGGNIQYF TGTGCCAGCCAGACTACAGGGGGAGGAAACATTCAGTACTTC
TRBJ2-6 . . TRBV4-3 CASSQDVGAGANVLTF TGCGCCAGCAGCCAAGACGTGGGCGCTGGGGCCAACGTCCTGACTTTC
TRBJ2-1 . . TRBV19 CASSIAGPYNEQFF TGTGCCAGTAGTATAGCAGGGCCTTACAATGAGCAGTTCTTC
TRBJ2-2 TRBD1 . TRBV27 CASSIYGTGKLTGELFF TGTGCCAGCAGTATATATGGGACAGGGAAATTAACCGGGGAGCTGTTTTTT
TRBJ2-3 TRBD1 . TRBV4-2 CASSRTGGSDTQYF TGTGCCAGCAGCCGAACAGGGGGCAGCGATACGCAGTATTTT
TRBJ2-1 TRBD2 . TRBV7-6 CASSQTSGAFYNEQFF TGTGCCAGCAGCCAGACTAGCGGGGCCTTCTACAATGAGCAGTTCTTC
TRBJ1-1 TRBD1 . TRBV7-9 CASSSGTGNTEAFF TGTGCCAGCAGCTCAGGGACAGGGAACACTGAAGCTTTCTTT
TRBJ2-2 . . TRBV7-9 CASSPQEFSGELFF TGTGCCAGCAGCCCACAGGAATTCTCCGGGGAGCTGTTTTTT
TRBJ2-5 . . TRBV6-1 CASSERGGSEETQYF TGTGCCAGCAGTGAAAGAGGCGGCTCCGAAGAGACCCAGTACTTC
TRBJ2-7 TRBD1 . TRBV7-6 CASSPTGQLLGEQYF TGTGCCAGCAGCCCAACGGGACAGCTACTCGGCGAGCAGTACTTC
TRBJ2-5 . . TRBV2 CASSGGRSLETQYF TGTGCCAGCAGTGGGGGGCGTAGCCTTGAGACCCAGTACTTC
TRBJ2-2 . . TRBV7-8 CASTSRGAAGIGELFF TGTGCCAGCACCTCCCGGGGGGCCGCCGGTATTGGGGAGCTGTTTTTT
TRBJ1-6 . . TRBV21-1 CASILSGSYNSPLHF TGTGCCAGCATCCTTTCGGGCTCCTATAATTCACCCCTCCACTTT
TRBJ1-3 TRBD1 once TRBV7-3 CASREGAGNTIYF TGTGCCAGCAGGGAGGGGGCGGGAAACACCATATATTTT
TRBJ2-5 . . TRBV2 CASSESLYSQETQYF TGTGCCAGCAGTGAAAGCCTTTACTCCCAAGAGACCCAGTACTTC
TRBJ2-7 TRBD1 . TRBV11-2 CASSPGDRTYEQYF TGTGCCAGCAGCCCCGGGGACAGGACCTACGAGCAGTACTTC
TRBJ1-3 . . TRBV4-2 CASSQVDSSGNTIYF TGTGCCAGCAGCCAAGTCGACAGCTCTGGAAACACCATATATTTT
TRBJ2-1 TRBD1 . TRBV6-1 CASRRTGTYNEQFF TGTGCCAGCAGACGGACAGGGACCTACAATGAGCAGTTCTTC
TRBJ2-7 . . TRBV2 CASRPDGAYEQYF TGTGCCAGCAGACCAGACGGAGCCTACGAGCAGTACTTC
TRBJ2-7 . . TRBV18 CASSPPSKTGPTYEQYF TGTGCCAGCTCACCACCGTCAAAGACAGGCCCAACCTACGAGCAGTACTTC
TRBJ1-1 . . TRBV18 CASSKPPPGTEAFF TGTGCCAGCTCAAAACCCCCCCCAGGGACTGAAGCTTTCTTT
TRBJ1-4 . . TRBV6-6 CASSYWGGVGSEKLFF TGTGCCAGCAGTTACTGGGGGGGGGTAGGAAGTGAAAAACTGTTTTTT
TRBJ2-3 . . TRBV5-1 CASSPPSTDTQYF TGCGCCAGCAGCCCCCCGAGCACAGATACGCAGTATTTT
TRBJ2-7 . . TRBV7-2 CASSLGTSLTYEQYF TGTGCCAGCAGCTTGGGGACTTCCCTCACCTACGAGCAGTACTTC
TRBJ2-7 . few TRBV10-1 CASTQGYEQYF TGCGCCAGCACCCAGGGCTACGAGCAGTACTTC
TRBJ1-1 . . TRBV7-2 CASSLRPPTEMNTEAFF TGTGCCAGCAGCTTACGACCCCCGACGGAGATGAACACTGAAGCTTTCTTT